Sequencing of this T cell receptor beta chain was carried out in a study of radiotherapy plus CTLA-4 blockade in lung cancer. The study, taken as a whole, reports: An expansion of tumor-derived TCR clones occurred in blood after radiotherapy plus ipilimumab.

A word on this clone: Antigen: not known.

Produced via immunoSEQ multiplex PCR; TCRdb's table is partial and in-frame only. The sample contains roughly 50,000 clones, over 75% of which appear only once. The sequence was obtained from a human donor with non-small cell lung cancer whose response to radiotherapy plus ipilimumab could not be evaluated. The sequencing here drew on peripheral blood, taken from a patient treated with radiotherapy plus ipilimumab.

CDR3 nucleotide sequence: TGTGCCAGCAGCTTAGAAGCGCACTACGAGCAGTACTTC. Encoded protein: CASSLEAHYEQYF. V and J are TRBV11-2 and TRBJ2-7; D uncertain. The CDR3 contains 13 residues. CDR1 and CDR2 from the germline V gene are SGHAT and FQNNGV. Trimming took off 0 bases at V and 3 bases at J, with 6 bases between the two ends.